These T cell receptor beta chains were read from a single sample in a study of OX40 agonist ivuxolimab in advanced cancers. This table comes from immunoSEQ multiplex PCR, and its TCRdb copy is limited to in-frame clones, with some not included. This table has 50,000 to 65,000 clones, around 82% appearing once. This specimen consisted of CD4+ or CD8+ T cells sorted from blood, obtained in a trial of the OX40 agonist ivuxolimab. These receptor sequences come from an adult with an advanced solid tumor such as melanoma, head and neck, liver or kidney cancer. CDR3s include the opening cysteine and the closing phenylalanine or tryptophan. D genes are given only for firm matches. Part of the rows lack a size; the others show once, few, many or a class for expanded clones.

D gene	V gene	J gene	clone size	CDR3 protein	CDR3 DNA
-	TRBV6-1	TRBJ2-5	-	CASSYTGVAATQYF	TGTGCCAGCAGTTATACAGGTGTGGCGGCGACCCAGTACTTC
TRBD1	TRBV10-3	TRBJ2-1	-	CASSGTDVLYEQFF	TGTGCCTCCTCCGGGACAGATGTGTTATATGAGCAGTTCTTC
-	TRBV10-3	TRBJ2-3	-	CAIRAGATDTQYF	TGTGCCATCAGGGCAGGGGCCACAGATACGCAGTATTTT
TRBD1	TRBV5-6	TRBJ2-5	-	CASSSETGEATQYF	TGTGCCAGCAGTTCGGAGACAGGGGAGGCGACCCAGTACTTC
-	TRBV9	TRBJ2-3	once	CASTPIATDTQYF	TGTGCCAGCACCCCCATTGCGACAGATACGCAGTATTTT
-	TRBV5-1	TRBJ1-1	-	CASSLGHTSSTFF	TGTGCCAGCAGCCTGGGACATACCTCCTCTACTTTCTTT
TRBD1	TRBV5-8	TRBJ2-4	-	CASSGTGGLAKNIQYF	TGTGCCAGCAGCGGCACAGGGGGGCTAGCCAAAAACATTCAGTACTTC
TRBD1	TRBV25-1	TRBJ2-2	-	CASSVTGANTGELFF	TGTGCCAGCAGTGTAACAGGGGCTAACACCGGGGAGCTGTTTTTT
-	TRBV23-1	TRBJ1-5	-	CASSQFPLQGNQPQHF	TGCGCCAGCAGTCAATTCCCCTTACAGGGCAATCAGCCCCAGCATTTT
-	TRBV7-9	TRBJ1-1	-	CASSPDSMNTEAFF	TGTGCCAGCAGCCCAGACAGTATGAACACTGAAGCTTTCTTT
TRBD1	TRBV6-6	TRBJ1-2	few	CASRQGAGGYTF	TGTGCCAGCAGACAGGGGGCGGGTGGCTACACCTTC
-	TRBV18	TRBJ2-2	-	CASSPPSRGDGELFF	TGTGCCAGCTCACCCCCGTCGAGGGGTGACGGGGAGCTGTTTTTT
-	TRBV27	TRBJ2-2	-	CASSLSRVVGELFF	TGTGCCAGCAGTTTATCGCGGGTAGTCGGGGAGCTGTTTTTT
-	TRBV7-6	TRBJ2-1	-	CASSLSGSADREQFF	TGTGCCAGCAGCTTATCAGGGTCTGCGGATCGTGAGCAGTTCTTC
-	TRBV28	TRBJ1-6	-	CASISEGTFHSPLHF	TGTGCCAGCATTTCTGAGGGAACATTCCATTCACCCCTCCACTTT
TRBD1	TRBV5-6	TRBJ1-6	-	CASSFGQGNNSPLHF	TGTGCCAGCAGCTTCGGACAGGGTAATAATTCACCCCTCCACTTT
TRBD1	TRBV19	TRBJ1-1	once	CASSISPTGGEAFF	TGTGCCAGTAGTATTTCCCCTACAGGGGGCGAAGCTTTCTTT
TRBD1	TRBV7-2	TRBJ1-3	-	CASSLNRGSGNTIYF	TGTGCCAGCAGCTTAAACAGGGGGTCTGGAAACACCATATATTTT
-	TRBV7-9	TRBJ1-5	-	CASSLSIRGASQHF	TGTGCCAGCAGCTTAAGTATCCGGGGGGCGTCCCAGCATTTT
-	TRBV18	TRBJ2-3	once	CASSPSDTQYF	TGTGCCAGCTCACCATCAGATACGCAGTATTTT
TRBD1	TRBV5-1	TRBJ2-2	-	CASSISQGAQGGELFF	TGCGCCAGCAGCATCTCCCAGGGGGCGCAGGGCGGGGAGCTGTTTTTT
TRBD1	TRBV5-1	TRBJ1-1	-	CASSVTGDGITEAFF	TGCGCCAGCAGCGTTACAGGGGATGGGATCACTGAAGCTTTCTTT
-	TRBV5-1	TRBJ2-2	-	CASRDLGTGELFF	TGCGCCAGCAGGGACCTAGGGACCGGGGAGCTGTTTTTT
-	TRBV28	TRBJ2-3	once	CASTRTGVLSTDTQYF	TGTGCCAGCACCCGGACTGGGGTATTAAGCACAGATACGCAGTATTTT
-	TRBV18	TRBJ2-7	-	CASSPLSTYEQYF	TGTGCCAGCTCACCATTAAGTACCTACGAGCAGTACTTC
-	TRBV4-3	TRBJ2-7	medium-sized	CASSQDFGGSYEQYF	TGCGCCAGCAGCCAAGATTTCGGCGGATCCTACGAGCAGTACTTC
-	TRBV11-2	TRBJ1-6	-	CASSLESSYNSPLHF	TGTGCCAGCAGCTTAGAGAGCTCCTATAATTCACCCCTCCACTTT
-	TRBV5-6	TRBJ1-1	-	CASSSRGRFMNTEAFF	TGTGCCAGCAGCTCCAGGGGACGTTTCATGAACACTGAAGCTTTCTTT
TRBD1	TRBV15	TRBJ2-5	-	CATSREGQGFETQYF	TGTGCCACCAGCAGAGAAGGACAGGGGTTCGAGACCCAGTACTTC
-	TRBV10-3	TRBJ1-1	-	CAIKGQLETEAFF	TGTGCCATCAAAGGACAATTGGAAACTGAAGCTTTCTTT
-	TRBV25-1	TRBJ1-3	-	CASSAEGGNTIYF	TGTGCCAGCAGTGCCGAAGGTGGAAACACCATATATTTT
-	TRBV5-4	TRBJ1-1	-	CASSVGTKNTEAFF	TGTGCCAGCAGCGTCGGGACAAAGAACACTGAAGCTTTCTTT
-	TRBV2	TRBJ1-2	-	CASTLEPGDYGYTF	TGTGCCAGCACCCTGGAGCCAGGGGACTATGGCTACACCTTC
-	TRBV6-5	TRBJ1-6	-	CASTVTPNSPLHF	TGTGCCAGCACCGTCACCCCTAATTCACCCCTCCACTTT
-	TRBV5-4	TRBJ2-1	-	CASSLGSYNEQFF	TGTGCCAGCAGCTTGGGCTCCTACAATGAGCAGTTCTTC
TRBD1	TRBV6-1	TRBJ1-1	-	CASRDRGTEAFF	TGTGCCAGCCGGGACAGGGGGACTGAAGCTTTCTTT
TRBD2	TRBV4-2	TRBJ2-1	-	CASSQDGAGDHNEQFF	TGTGCCAGCAGCCAAGATGGCGCGGGAGATCACAATGAGCAGTTCTTC
-	TRBV19	TRBJ1-5	-	CASTSWDFRPQHF	TGTGCCAGTACCTCCTGGGATTTTCGGCCCCAGCATTTT
TRBD2	TRBV2	TRBJ2-1	-	CASSTGTSSYNEQFF	TGTGCCAGCAGCACCGGGACTAGCTCCTACAATGAGCAGTTCTTC
-	TRBV5-4	TRBJ2-7	-	CASSLAGTYEQYF	TGTGCCAGCAGCTTGGCGGGAACCTACGAGCAGTACTTC
-	TRBV7-9	TRBJ1-3	-	CASSLNGPGNTIYF	TGTGCCAGCAGCCTCAACGGACCAGGAAACACCATATATTTT
-	TRBV5-4	TRBJ1-4	-	CASSSFSPTGKLFF	TGTGCCAGCAGCTCTTTCAGTCCTACGGGAAAACTGTTTTTT
TRBD1	TRBV28	TRBJ1-1	-	CASSLSGAGGDTEAFF	TGTGCCAGCAGTTTATCTGGAGCAGGGGGGGACACTGAAGCTTTCTTT
-	TRBV5-1	TRBJ1-5	-	CASSLEGEVGQPQHF	TGCGCCAGCAGCTTGGAGGGGGAAGTAGGTCAGCCCCAGCATTTT
TRBD1	TRBV18	TRBJ2-3	-	CASSPFLQGDGTDTQYF	TGTGCCAGCTCACCTTTCCTCCAGGGGGATGGCACAGATACGCAGTATTTT
-	TRBV29-1	TRBJ1-4	-	CSVDQGGEKLFF	TGCAGCGTCGATCAAGGGGGAGAAAAACTGTTTTTT
-	TRBV18	TRBJ2-5	-	CASSPLPGTKETQYF	TGTGCCAGCTCACCCCTCCCTGGGACAAAAGAGACCCAGTACTTC
-	TRBV2	TRBJ2-3	-	CASSEGGADTQYF	TGTGCCAGCAGTGAAGGGGGGGCAGATACGCAGTATTTT
TRBD2	TRBV7-2	TRBJ2-5	-	CASSPRVAGGRTTQYF	TGTGCCAGCAGCCCCCGGGTAGCGGGGGGCCGTACAACCCAGTACTTC